This TCR beta chain appears in the sequencing data of a study of shared clonotypes between healthy human individuals. Germline values: CDR1 ENHRY, CDR2 SYGVKD. This CDR3 has 18 residues. The V segment lost 4 bases and the J segment 3 bases; nucleotides outside the gene matches: 13. TCRdb keeps only in-frame clones here, not all; method: immunoSEQ multiplex PCR. The data contain millions of clones, 90% to 95% of them singletons. Sequencing was performed on naive CD4+ T cells sorted from blood. Subset described: CD45RA+ positively selected. The chain is built from TRBV10-3 and TRBJ2-3; the match to TRBD2 covers 10 bases. The sequence came from a man between 18 and 29 years old in good health. As DNA, the CDR3 is TGTGCCATCAGTGGTGTTGTAGCGGGGGGTTTCCTGACAGATACGCAGTATTTT. Translating it yields CAISGVVAGGFLTDTQYF.